This TCR beta chain appears in the sequencing data of a study of CD8+ T cells in alopecia areata. Findings of the study overall: Normal scalp showed lower clonality than lesional scalp, especially alopecia totalis/universalis.

Sorting used CD4, CD8alpha, NKG2D, NKG2ACE and other markers on pooled cutaneous lymph node cells. J gave up 2 bases and V 3 bases, and 2 bases lay outside the gene matches. The CDR3 runs 14 residues. Per the germline V gene, CDR1 is MNHDT and CDR2 is YYDKIL. Concerning this clone itself: Its antigen is still unknown. Genes and germline come from the mouse. The CDR3 goes on 4 residues after the read ends, and that part is filled in from the germline J gene.

RNA, once extracted, was reverse transcribed into cDNA for use as the sequencing template. The method was immunoSEQ multiplex PCR; TCRdb's version includes in-frame clones alone and lacks a portion of them. This sample comprises 250,000 or so clones, none seen once only. Sequenced: CD4+ T cells sorted from a lymph node. The source is a C3H/HeJ mouse with alopecia areata. Mouse MHC haplotype: H2-k. The V call is TRBV17, the J call TRBJ2-7, with 9 bases matching TRBD1. Here the CDR3 reads CASSRGTGTYEQYF. The CDR3 DNA, read in part, is TGTGCTAGCAGTAGGGGGACAGGGACCTAT.